Presented here are 4 T cell receptor beta chains from one specimen sequenced in a study of early T cells in non-severe SARS-CoV-2 infection. MiXCR, applied by TCRdb to the 5' RACE reads, yields one record per CDR3 protein. The top ten clones hold around 15% of a sample with about 80,000 distinct CDR3 sequences, 9% to 15% of them seen once. Sequenced material: whole blood, taken at baseline. The receptors here all came from an adult who was a healthcare worker with PCR-confirmed SARS-CoV-2 infection or an uninfected control (not recorded which). The donor label of this sample is uncertain.

This clonotype was seen only a few times. The V and J genes are TRBV11-3 and TRBJ1-1; D is undetermined. The germline CDR1 and CDR2 sequences are SGHNT and YENEEA. CDR3 length equals 11 residues. V was clipped by 7 bases and J by 6 bases, with 9 bases between them. The CDR3 nucleotides read TGTGCCAGCACCCGGGAGGCTGAAGCTTTCTTT. Amino acid sequence: CASTREAEAFF.

The chain carries TRBV10-2 and TRBJ2-4; the D is unclear. Deletions cut 1 base from V and 7 bases from J, with 11 bases between. The germline CDR1 and CDR2 sequences are WSHSY and SAAADI. The CDR3 is made up of 14 amino acids. The CDR3 sequence: CASSEWVEPNIQYF. The CDR3 bases are TGCGCCAGCAGTGAGTGGGTGGAACCCAACATTCAGTACTTC.

This clonotype was observed a few times. The CDR3 DNA reads TGTGCCACCAGCGTCCCCAGGGGCCGGAACACCGGGGAGCTGTTTTTT. This translates into CATSVPRGRNTGELFF. The V and J genes are TRBV15 and TRBJ2-2; a weak D match, TRBD1 (6 bases). Germline V gene sequence: CDR1 LNHNV, CDR2 YYDKDF (reference sequence). The CDR3 length is 16 residues. Trimming shortened V by 5 bases and J by 1 base, and 14 bases separated the two germline ends.

V usage is TRBV18 and J usage is TRBJ1-2; 12 nucleotides align to TRBD1. CDR1 is KGHSH, CDR2 LQKENI, per germline. This CDR3 contains 17 residues. The V segment lost 0 bases and the J segment 2 bases; nucleotides outside the gene matches: 4. The chain's CDR3 is CASSPPGTGGLNYGYTF. In DNA form, the CDR3 reads TGTGCCAGCTCACCACCGGGGACAGGGGGCTTAAACTATGGCTACACCTTC.